Given below is one TCR beta chain in context. This record belongs to a study of shared clonotypes between healthy human individuals. CD45RO-negative, CCR7-positively selected cells formed the naive CD8 fraction, excluding terminally differentiated effector memory CD45RA+ cells. The study drew its donors from healthy HIV-negative adults without recent acute infections or vaccinations. Repertoires were generated with immunoSEQ multiplex PCR, while TCRdb's copy carries only in-frame clones and drops some. This sample has about 580,000 clones, with 98% found just once. The CDR3 totals 17 residues. Trimming cost V 5 bases and J 2 bases, with 19 bases left between them. Germline-derived CDR1 and CDR2 are LNHNV and YYDKDF (reference sequence).

Sequencing was performed on naive CD8+ T cells sorted from blood. This chain connects TRBV15 to TRBJ2-1; tentatively, D is TRBD1 (5 bases). The receptor comes from a man aged 25-45 years in good health. The CDR3 here is CATSPRTMAPTYNEQFF. The CDR3 DNA follows: TGTGCCACCAGCCCCCGGACAATGGCCCCGACCTACAATGAGCAGTTCTTC.